This T cell receptor beta chain is drawn from a study of T cell responses to AZD1222 COVID-19 vaccine. The data were produced by immunoSEQ multiplex PCR, yet TCRdb's version contains in-frame clones alone and is incomplete. The data hold around 250,000 clones, with over 85% observed a single time. CDR3 length: 14 amino acids. Looked up from germline, CDR1 is MDHEN and CDR2 is SYDVKM. After removal of 5 bases from V and 4 bases from J, the junction contained 6 bases not matched to a gene. The V gene is TRBV28, the J gene TRBJ2-3; 7 bases are shared with TRBD1. Sequencing used peripheral blood, obtained on day 0 of AZD1222 vaccination. This sequence was found in an adult in good health. The CDR3 region is CASSKGQSADTQYF. In DNA, the CDR3 is TGTGCCAGCAGTAAGGGACAGAGCGCAGATACGCAGTATTTT.